This T cell receptor beta chain was obtained from a study of T-cell memory formation after mild COVID-19. TCRdb recomputed calls from the 5' RACE reads with MiXCR, one row per CDR3 protein. The data hold about 320,000 distinct CDR3 sequences, with 13% to 15% observed a single time. The CDR3 runs to 16 residues. This sequence joins TRBV21-1 and TRBJ2-7; TRBD1 is taken as the D call from the table, unchecked against the DNA. TRBV21-1 is tagged as a pseudogene. The sequenced material came from PBMCs or a T cell subset sorted from them (not recorded which). The source is a man younger than 35 who had mild COVID-19 (a few samples of this study predate the infection). Cell type and time point are not known. The CDR3 DNA follows: TGTGCCAGCAGCATCTCGGACAGGGGGAGCTCCTACGAGCAGTACTTC. It specifies CASSISDRGSSYEQYF.